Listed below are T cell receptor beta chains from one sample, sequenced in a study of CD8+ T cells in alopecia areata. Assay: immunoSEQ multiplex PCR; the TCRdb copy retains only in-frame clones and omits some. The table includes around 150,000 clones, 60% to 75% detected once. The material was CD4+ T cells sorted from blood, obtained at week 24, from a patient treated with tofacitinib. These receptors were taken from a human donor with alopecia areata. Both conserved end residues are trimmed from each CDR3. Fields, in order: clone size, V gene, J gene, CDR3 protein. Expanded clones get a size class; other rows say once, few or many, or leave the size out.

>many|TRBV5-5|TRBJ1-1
ASSFDQGPAMNTEAF
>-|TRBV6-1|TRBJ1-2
ASTTERSNYGYT
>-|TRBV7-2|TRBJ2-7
ASSKPSYEQY
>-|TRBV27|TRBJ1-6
ASRPPGPNSPLH
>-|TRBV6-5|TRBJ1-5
ASSTRDSDQPQH
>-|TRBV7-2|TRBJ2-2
ADARDTGELF
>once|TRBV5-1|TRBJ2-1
ASSFLHFPGLAGERWNEQF
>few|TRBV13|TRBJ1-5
ASIASVGSNQPQH
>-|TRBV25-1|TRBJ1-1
ASRAVGERFAV
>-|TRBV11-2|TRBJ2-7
ASSLDSGAVYEQY